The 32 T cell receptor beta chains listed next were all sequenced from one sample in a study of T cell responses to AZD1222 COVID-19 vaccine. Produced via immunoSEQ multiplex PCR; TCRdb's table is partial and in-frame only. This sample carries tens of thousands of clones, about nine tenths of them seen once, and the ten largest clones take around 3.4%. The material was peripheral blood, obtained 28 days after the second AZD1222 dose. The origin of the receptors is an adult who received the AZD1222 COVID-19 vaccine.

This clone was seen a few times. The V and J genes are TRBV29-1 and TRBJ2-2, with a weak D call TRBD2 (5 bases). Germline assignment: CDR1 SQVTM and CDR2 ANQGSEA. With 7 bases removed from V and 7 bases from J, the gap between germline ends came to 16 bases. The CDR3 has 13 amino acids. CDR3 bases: TGCAGCGCCCTGGACGGAGCGGTCGGGGAGCTGTTTTTT. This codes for CSALDGAVGELFF.

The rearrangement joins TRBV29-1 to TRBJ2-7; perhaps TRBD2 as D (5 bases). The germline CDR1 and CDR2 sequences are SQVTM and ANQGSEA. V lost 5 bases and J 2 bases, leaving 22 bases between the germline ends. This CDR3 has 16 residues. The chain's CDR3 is CSVPRRGREGTYEQYF. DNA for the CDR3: TGCAGCGTTCCTCGCCGTGGCAGAGAGGGTACCTACGAGCAGTACTTC.

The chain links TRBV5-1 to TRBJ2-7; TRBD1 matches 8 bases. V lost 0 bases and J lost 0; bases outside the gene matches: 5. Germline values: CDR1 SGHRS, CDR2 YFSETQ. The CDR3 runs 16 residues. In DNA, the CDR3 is TGCGCCAGCAGCTTGGCCGCCGGGACAGGCTCCTACGAGCAGTACTTC. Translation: CASSLAAGTGSYEQYF.

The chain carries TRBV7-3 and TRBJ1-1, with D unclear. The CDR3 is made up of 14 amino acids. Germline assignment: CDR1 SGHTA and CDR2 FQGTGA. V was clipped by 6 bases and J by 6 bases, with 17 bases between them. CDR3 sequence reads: CASSLTGYRAEAFF. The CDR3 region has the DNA TGTGCCAGCAGTTTGACCGGATATCGGGCTGAAGCTTTCTTT. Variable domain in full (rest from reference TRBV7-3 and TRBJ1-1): GAGVSQTPSNKVTEKGKYVELRCDPISGHTALYWYRQSLGQGPEFLIYFQGTGAADDSGLPNDRFFAVRPEGSVSTLKIQRTERGDSAVYLCASSLTGYRAEAFFGQGTRLTVV.

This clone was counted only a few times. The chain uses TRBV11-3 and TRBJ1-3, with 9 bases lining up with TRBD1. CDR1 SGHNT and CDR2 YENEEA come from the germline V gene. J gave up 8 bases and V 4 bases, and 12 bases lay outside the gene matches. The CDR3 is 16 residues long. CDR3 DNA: TGTGCCAGCAGCTCGCGGGACAGGGTAGCCGGAGACACCATATATTTT. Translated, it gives CASSSRDRVAGDTIYF.

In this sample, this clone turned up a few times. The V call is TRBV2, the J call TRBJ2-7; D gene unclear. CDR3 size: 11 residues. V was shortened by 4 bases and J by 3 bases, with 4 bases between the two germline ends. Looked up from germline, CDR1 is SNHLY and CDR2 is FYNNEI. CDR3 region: CASSGFYEQYF. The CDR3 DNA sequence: TGTGCCAGCAGTGGGTTCTACGAGCAGTACTTC. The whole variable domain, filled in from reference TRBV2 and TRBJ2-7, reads EPEVTQTPSHQVTQMGQEVILRCVPISNHLYFYWYRQILGQKVEFLVSFYNNEISEKSEIFDDQFSVERPDGSNFTLKIRSTKLEDSAMYFCASSGFYEQYFGPGTRLTVT.

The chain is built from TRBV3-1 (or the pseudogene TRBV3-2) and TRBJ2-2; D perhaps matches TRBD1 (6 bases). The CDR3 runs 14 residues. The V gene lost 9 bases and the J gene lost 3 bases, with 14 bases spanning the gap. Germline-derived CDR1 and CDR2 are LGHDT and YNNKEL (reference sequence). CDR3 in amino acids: CASPGVRDTGELFF. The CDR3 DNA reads TGTGCCAGTCCAGGGGTTCGCGACACCGGGGAGCTGTTTTTT.

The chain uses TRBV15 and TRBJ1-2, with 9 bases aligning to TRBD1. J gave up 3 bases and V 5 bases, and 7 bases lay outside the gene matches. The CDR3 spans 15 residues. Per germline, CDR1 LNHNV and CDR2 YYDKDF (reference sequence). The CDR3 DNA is TGTGCCACCAGCCGTCGGACAGGGGTCGACTATGGCTACACCTTC. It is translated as CATSRRTGVDYGYTF. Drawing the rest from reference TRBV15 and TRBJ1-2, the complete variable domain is DAMVIQNPRYQVTQFGKPVTLSCSQTLNHNVMYWYQQKSSQAPKLLFHYYDKDFNNEADTPDNFQSRRPNTSFCFLDIRSPGLGDTAMYLCATSRRTGVDYGYTFGSGTRLTVV.

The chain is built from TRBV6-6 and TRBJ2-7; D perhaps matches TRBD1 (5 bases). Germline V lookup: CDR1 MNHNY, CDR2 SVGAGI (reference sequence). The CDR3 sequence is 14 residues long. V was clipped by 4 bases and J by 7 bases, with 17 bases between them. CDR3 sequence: CASSFSGKSGEQYF. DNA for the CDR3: TGTGCCAGCAGTTTCTCAGGGAAATCGGGTGAGCAGTACTTC.

Here the CDR3 reads CASSLSPRSSYEQYF. DNA of the CDR3: TGTGCCAGCAGCTTATCCCCAAGGAGCTCCTACGAGCAGTACTTC. The rearrangement joins TRBV7-9 to TRBJ2-7; no clear D gene. The V gene's germline CDR1 is SEHNR and CDR2 FQNEAQ (reference sequence). CDR3 length equals 15 residues. V dropped 2 bases and J dropped 0 bases, with 11 bases sitting between them. Full variable domain (rest looked up from reference TRBV7-9 and TRBJ2-7): DTGVSQNPRHKITKRGQNVTFRCDPISEHNRLYWYRQTLGQGPEFLTYFQNEAQLEKSRLLSDRFSAERPKGSFSTLEIQRTEQGDSAMYLCASSLSPRSSYEQYFGPGTRLTVT.

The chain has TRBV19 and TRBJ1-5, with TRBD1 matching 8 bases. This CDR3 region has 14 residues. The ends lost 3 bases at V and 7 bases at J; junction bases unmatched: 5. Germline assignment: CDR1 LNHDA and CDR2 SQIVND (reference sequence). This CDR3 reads CASSIGDRYQPQHF. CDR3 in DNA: TGTGCCAGTAGTATTGGGGACAGGTACCAGCCCCAGCATTTT.

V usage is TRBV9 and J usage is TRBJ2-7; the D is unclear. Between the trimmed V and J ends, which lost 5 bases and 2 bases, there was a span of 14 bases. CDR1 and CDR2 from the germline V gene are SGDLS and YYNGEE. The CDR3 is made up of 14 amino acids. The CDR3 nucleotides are TGTGCCAGCAGGATAGACAACTCCCCCTACGAGCAGTACTTC. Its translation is CASRIDNSPYEQYF.

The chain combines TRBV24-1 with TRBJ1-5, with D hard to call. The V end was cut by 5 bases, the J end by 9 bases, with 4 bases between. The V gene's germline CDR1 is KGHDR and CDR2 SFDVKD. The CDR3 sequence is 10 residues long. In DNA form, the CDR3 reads TGTGCCACCAGTGTCAGGCCCCAGCATTTT. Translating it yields CATSVRPQHF.

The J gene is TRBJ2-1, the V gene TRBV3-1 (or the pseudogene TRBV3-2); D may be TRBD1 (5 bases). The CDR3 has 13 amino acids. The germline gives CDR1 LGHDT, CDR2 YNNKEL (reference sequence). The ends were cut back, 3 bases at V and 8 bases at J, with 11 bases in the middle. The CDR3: CASSHRAEDEQFF. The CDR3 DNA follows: TGTGCCAGCAGCCACAGGGCTGAGGATGAGCAGTTCTTC.

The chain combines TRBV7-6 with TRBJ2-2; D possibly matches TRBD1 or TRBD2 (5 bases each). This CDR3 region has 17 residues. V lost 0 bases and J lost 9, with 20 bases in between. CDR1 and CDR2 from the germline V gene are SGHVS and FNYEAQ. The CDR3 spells CASSLAPGTVNGRELFF. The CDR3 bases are TGTGCCAGCAGCTTAGCCCCCGGGACCGTCAATGGGAGGGAGCTGTTTTTT.

Here the CDR3 reads CASGHDRVGEQYF. The CDR3 coding sequence is TGTGCCAGCGGCCATGACAGGGTCGGCGAGCAGTACTTC. The V and J genes are TRBV27 and TRBJ2-7; 7 nucleotides line up with TRBD1. Per the germline V gene, CDR1 is MNHEY and CDR2 is SMNVEV (reference sequence). The J segment lost 6 bases and the V segment lost 8 bases, leaving 10 bases of the junction unmatched. CDR3 length: 13 residues.

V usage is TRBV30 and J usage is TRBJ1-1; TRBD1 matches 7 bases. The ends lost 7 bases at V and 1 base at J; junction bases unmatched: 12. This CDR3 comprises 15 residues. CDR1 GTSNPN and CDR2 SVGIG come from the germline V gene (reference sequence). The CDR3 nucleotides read TGTGCCTACCAAAAAGGGGGCAAGAAGAACACTGAAGCTTTCTTT. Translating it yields CAYQKGGKKNTEAFF. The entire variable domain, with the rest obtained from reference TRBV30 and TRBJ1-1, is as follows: SQTIHQWPATLVQPVGSPLSLECTVEGTSNPNLYWYRQAAGRGLQLLFYSVGIGQISSEVPQNLSASRPQDRQFILSSKKLLLSDSGFYLCAYQKGGKKNTEAFFGQGTRLTVV.

The CDR3 bases are TGTGCCTGGAGTGTATTAGCCTCTGGAAACACCATATATTTT. Protein product: CAWSVLASGNTIYF. This chain uses TRBV30 with TRBJ1-3; D is uncertain. The V end was cut by 0 bases, the J end by 0 bases, with 6 bases between. The CDR3 length is 14 residues. CDR1 is GTSNPN and CDR2 is SVGIG in the germline V gene (reference sequence).

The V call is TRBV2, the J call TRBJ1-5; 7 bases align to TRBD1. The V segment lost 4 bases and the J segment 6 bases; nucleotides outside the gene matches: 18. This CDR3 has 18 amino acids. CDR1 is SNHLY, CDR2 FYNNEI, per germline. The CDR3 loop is CASSGTPDLDRDTQPQHF. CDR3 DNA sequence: TGTGCCAGCAGTGGTACCCCCGACTTAGACAGGGACACTCAGCCCCAGCATTTT.

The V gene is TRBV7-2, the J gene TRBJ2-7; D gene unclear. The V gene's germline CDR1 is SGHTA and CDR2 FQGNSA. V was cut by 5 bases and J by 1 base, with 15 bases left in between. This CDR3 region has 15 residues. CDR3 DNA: TGTGCCAGCAGCGCTGGGCTTTTCCTTTCCTACGAGCAGTACTTC. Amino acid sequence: CASSAGLFLSYEQYF.

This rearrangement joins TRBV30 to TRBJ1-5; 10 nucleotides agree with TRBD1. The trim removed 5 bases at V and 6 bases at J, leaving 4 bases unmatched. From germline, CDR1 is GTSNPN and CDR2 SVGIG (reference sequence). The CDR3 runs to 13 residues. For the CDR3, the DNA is TGTGCCTGGGACAGGGGGCTAAGTCAGCCCCAGCATTTT. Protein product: CAWDRGLSQPQHF.

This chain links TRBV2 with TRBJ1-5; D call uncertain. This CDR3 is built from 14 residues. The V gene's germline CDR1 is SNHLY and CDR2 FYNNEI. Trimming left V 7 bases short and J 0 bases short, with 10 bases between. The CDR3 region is CASTLGFSNQPQHF. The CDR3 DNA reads TGTGCCAGCACTTTGGGGTTTAGCAATCAGCCCCAGCATTTT.

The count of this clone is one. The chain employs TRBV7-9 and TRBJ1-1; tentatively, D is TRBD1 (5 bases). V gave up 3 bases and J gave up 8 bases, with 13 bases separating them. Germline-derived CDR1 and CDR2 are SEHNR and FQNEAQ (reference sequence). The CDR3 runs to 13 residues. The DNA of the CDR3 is TGTGCCAGCAGCTTGGATTCAGGGCCCGAAGCTTTCTTT. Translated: CASSLDSGPEAFF.

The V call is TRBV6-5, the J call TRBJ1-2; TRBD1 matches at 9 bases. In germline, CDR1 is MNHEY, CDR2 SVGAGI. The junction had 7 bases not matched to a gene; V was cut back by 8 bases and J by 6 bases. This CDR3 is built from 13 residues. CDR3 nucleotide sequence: TGTGCCAGCCGGACAGGGGTTATCGATGGCTACACCTTC. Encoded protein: CASRTGVIDGYTF.

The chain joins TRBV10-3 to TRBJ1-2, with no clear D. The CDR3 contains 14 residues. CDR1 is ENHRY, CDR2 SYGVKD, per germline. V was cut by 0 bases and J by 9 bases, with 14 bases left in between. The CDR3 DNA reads TGTGCCATCAGTGAGTCGGAACAACTTGCTCGCTACACCTTC. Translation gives CAISESEQLARYTF.

The CDR3 coding sequence is TGTGCCAGCAGTTACTTACGGACTAGCGGGAGGGATACGCAGTATTTT. Its protein product is CASSYLRTSGRDTQYF. This chain uses TRBV6-2 or TRBV6-3 with TRBJ2-3; 14 bases match TRBD2. The CDR3 length is 16 residues. Germline V gene lookup returns CDR1 MNHEY and CDR2 SVGEGT. V dropped 1 base and J dropped 6; count of bases not matched to a gene: 3.

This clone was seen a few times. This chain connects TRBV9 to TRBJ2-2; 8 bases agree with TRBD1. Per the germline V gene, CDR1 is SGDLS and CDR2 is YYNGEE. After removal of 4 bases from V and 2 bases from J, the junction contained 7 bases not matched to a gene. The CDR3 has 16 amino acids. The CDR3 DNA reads TGTGCCAGCAGCCTAGGTGGGACAGGAAACACCGGGGAGCTGTTTTTT. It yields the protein CASSLGGTGNTGELFF.

CDR3 region: CASSLGLGVRNTIYF. DNA of the CDR3: TGCGCCAGCAGCCTGGGTTTGGGAGTACGAAACACCATATATTTT. The rearrangement joins TRBV5-1 to TRBJ1-3; D remains unclear. Germline CDR1 SGHRS, CDR2 YFSETQ. The CDR3 has 15 residues. Trimming cost V 4 bases and J 5 bases, with 16 bases left between them.

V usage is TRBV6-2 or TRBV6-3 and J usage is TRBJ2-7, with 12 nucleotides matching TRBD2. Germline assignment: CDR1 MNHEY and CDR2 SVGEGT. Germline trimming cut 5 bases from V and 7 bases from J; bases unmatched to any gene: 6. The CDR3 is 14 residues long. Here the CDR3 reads CASSPTSGRGEQYF. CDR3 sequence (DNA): TGTGCCAGCAGTCCGACTAGCGGGAGAGGTGAGCAGTACTTC.

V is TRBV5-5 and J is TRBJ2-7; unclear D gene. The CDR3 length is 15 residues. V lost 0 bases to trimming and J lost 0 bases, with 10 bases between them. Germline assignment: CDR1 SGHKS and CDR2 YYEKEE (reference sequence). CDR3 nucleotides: TGTGCCAGCAGCTTGGGCGGAAGGAGCTCCTACGAGCAGTACTTC. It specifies CASSLGGRSSYEQYF.

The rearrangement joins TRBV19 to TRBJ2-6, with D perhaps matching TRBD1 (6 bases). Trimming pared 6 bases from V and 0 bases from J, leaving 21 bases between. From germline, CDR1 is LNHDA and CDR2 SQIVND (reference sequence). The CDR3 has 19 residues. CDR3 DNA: TGTGCCAGTAGGCTCGAGACAGGAGGTTTAAGCTCTGGGGCCAACGTCCTGACTTTC. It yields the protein CASRLETGGLSSGANVLTF.

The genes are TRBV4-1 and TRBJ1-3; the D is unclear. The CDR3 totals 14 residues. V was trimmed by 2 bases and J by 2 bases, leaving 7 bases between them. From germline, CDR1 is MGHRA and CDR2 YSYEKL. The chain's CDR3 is CASSQRVPGNTIYF. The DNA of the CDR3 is TGCGCCAGCAGCCAACGAGTTCCTGGAAACACCATATATTTT.